These 12 T cell receptor beta chains came from one sample sequenced in a study of blood T cells in healthy people across ages. Sample-barcoded 5' priming and a J-beta primer mix drove a second PCR of roughly 6 to 12 cycles. A single record per CDR3 protein comes from TCRdb applying MiXCR to the 5' RACE reads. There are 1.5 million to 2 million distinct CDR3 sequences in the sample; approximately 40% occur only once, and 23% lies in the top ten. Specimen: blood. These receptors were obtained from a human donor in good health.

The CDR3 sequence is CASSYLGGPKETQYF. DNA of the CDR3: TGTGCCAGCAGTTACCTAGGGGGGCCCAAAGAGACCCAGTACTTC. This chain connects TRBV6-5 to TRBJ2-7; possibly TRBD1 or TRBD2 for D (6 bases each). The DNA end lines up better with TRBJ2-5; the J call may be wrong. CDR1 and CDR2 (germline): MNHEY, SVGAGI. This CDR3 is built from 15 residues.

V gene TRBV7-6 combines with J gene TRBJ2-1; D is possibly TRBD1 (6 bases). Per the germline V gene, CDR1 is SGHVS and CDR2 is FNYEAQ. This CDR3 spans 14 amino acids. Between the trimmed V and J ends, which lost 3 bases and 7 bases, there was a span of 13 bases. In DNA form, the CDR3 reads TGTGCCAGCAGCTTTTCGGGACACCAGAATGAGCAGTTCTTC. This sequence encodes CASSFSGHQNEQFF.

This chain uses TRBV20-1 with TRBJ1-2; no firm D call. This CDR3 contains 13 residues. The V end lost 3 bases, the J end lost 0 bases, and 8 bases lay between the germline ends. Germline V gives CDR1 DFQATT, CDR2 SNEGSKA (reference sequence). The CDR3 region is CSASLEANYGYTF. The CDR3 DNA reads as TGCAGTGCTAGCCTGGAAGCTAACTATGGCTACACCTTC.

This chain links TRBV15 with TRBJ2-3, with no clear D. V dropped 2 bases and J dropped 7 bases, with 10 bases sitting between them. In germline, CDR1 is LNHNV, CDR2 YYDKDF (reference sequence). This CDR3 has 13 residues. The CDR3 is CATSRSEQYTQYF. The CDR3 DNA sequence: TGTGCCACCAGCAGAAGCGAACAATATACGCAGTATTTT.

This clonotype was found a few times. The chain carries TRBV2 and TRBJ2-5, with D uncertain. V lost 1 base and J 5 bases, leaving 17 bases between the germline ends. This CDR3 has 16 amino acids. Per the germline V gene, CDR1 is SNHLY and CDR2 is FYNNEI. DNA of the CDR3: TGTGCCAGCAGTGAAGATAGGTTACAACTTATCGAGACCCAGTACTTC. Encoded protein: CASSEDRLQLIETQYF. The variable domain in full, completed from reference TRBV2 and TRBJ2-5, reads EPEVTQTPSHQVTQMGQEVILRCVPISNHLYFYWYRQILGQKVEFLVSFYNNEISEKSEIFDDQFSVERPDGSNFTLKIRSTKLEDSAMYFCASSEDRLQLIETQYFGPGTRLLVL.

The J gene is TRBJ2-6, the V gene TRBV4-3; TRBD1 might be the D (6 bases). The germline V and J ends were trimmed by 0 bases and 0 bases, with 9 bases remaining between them. Germline values: CDR1 LGHNA, CDR2 YSLEER. The CDR3 is 17 residues long. The CDR3 loop is CASSQETGSSGANVLTF. CDR3 DNA: TGCGCCAGCAGCCAAGAAACAGGGTCCTCTGGGGCCAACGTCCTGACTTTC.

V gene TRBV12-3 or TRBV12-4 combines with J gene TRBJ2-2; D uncertain. Trimming removed 0 bases at V and 6 bases at J, with 8 bases between. The CDR3 is made up of 14 amino acids. CDR3 loop: CASSLAGVAGELFF. CDR3 coding DNA: TGTGCCAGCAGTTTAGCTGGGGTGGCCGGGGAGCTGTTTTTT.

This clonotype has just a few counts. CDR3 residues: CSGGLDTQYF. As DNA, the CDR3 is TGCAGCGGTGGGTTAGATACGCAGTATTTT. V is TRBV29-1 and J is TRBJ2-3; D uncertain. There are 10 residues in the CDR3. Germline values: CDR1 SQVTM, CDR2 ANQGSEA. V was shortened by 7 bases and J by 5 bases, with 7 bases between the two germline ends.

The sample holds one count of this clonotype. V is TRBV20-1 and J is TRBJ2-7; no clear D. Trimming cost V 6 bases and J 0 bases, with 18 bases left between them. This CDR3 region has 15 residues. The V gene's germline CDR1 is DFQATT and CDR2 SNEGSKA (reference sequence). The CDR3 bases are TGCAGTGCCCTCCAGGAGCACCCTGTCTCCTACGAGCAGTACTTC. This sequence encodes CSALQEHPVSYEQYF.

This chain's CDR3 is CASSPSSGGYNEQFF. The CDR3 DNA follows: TGTGCCAGCAGTCCGTCTAGCGGGGGTTACAATGAGCAGTTCTTC. This chain uses TRBV6-5 with TRBJ2-1; 10 positions agree with TRBD2. The germline V gene encodes CDR1 MNHEY and CDR2 SVGAGI. J lost 4 bases, V lost 5 bases, and 5 bases had no gene match. This CDR3 has 15 amino acids.

This chain joins TRBV3-1 and TRBJ1-2; D remains unclear. Germline CDR1 LGHDT, CDR2 YNNKEL (reference sequence). V was shortened by 4 bases and J by 7 bases, with 16 bases between the two germline ends. This CDR3 is 14 amino acids long. The CDR3: CASSPNPVVGGYTF. The CDR3 DNA reads TGTGCCAGCAGCCCGAACCCAGTAGTGGGTGGCTACACCTTC.

The rearrangement joins TRBV6-2 or TRBV6-3 to TRBJ1-5, with D uncertain. The CDR3 spans 15 residues. Germline V gives CDR1 MNHEY, CDR2 SVGEGT. V gave up 2 bases and J gave up 7 bases, with 15 bases separating them. This CDR3 reads CASSYRLSLNQPQHF. The CDR3 region has the DNA TGTGCCAGCAGTTACCGACTTTCTTTAAACCAGCCCCAGCATTTT.